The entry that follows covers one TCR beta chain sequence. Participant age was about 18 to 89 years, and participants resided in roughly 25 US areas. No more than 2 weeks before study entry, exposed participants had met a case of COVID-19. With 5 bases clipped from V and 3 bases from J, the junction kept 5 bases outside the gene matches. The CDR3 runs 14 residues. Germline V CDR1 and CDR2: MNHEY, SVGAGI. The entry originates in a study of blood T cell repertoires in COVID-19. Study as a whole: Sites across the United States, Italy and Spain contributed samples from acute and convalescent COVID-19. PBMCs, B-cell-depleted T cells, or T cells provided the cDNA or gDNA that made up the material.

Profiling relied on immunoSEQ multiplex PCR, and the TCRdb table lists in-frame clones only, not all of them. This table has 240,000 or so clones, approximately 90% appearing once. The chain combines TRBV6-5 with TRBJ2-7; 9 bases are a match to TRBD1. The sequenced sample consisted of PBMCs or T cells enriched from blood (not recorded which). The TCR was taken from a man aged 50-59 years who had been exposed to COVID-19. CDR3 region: CASSHRDRVYEQYF. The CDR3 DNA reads TGTGCCAGCAGTCACCGGGACAGGGTCTACGAGCAGTACTTC.